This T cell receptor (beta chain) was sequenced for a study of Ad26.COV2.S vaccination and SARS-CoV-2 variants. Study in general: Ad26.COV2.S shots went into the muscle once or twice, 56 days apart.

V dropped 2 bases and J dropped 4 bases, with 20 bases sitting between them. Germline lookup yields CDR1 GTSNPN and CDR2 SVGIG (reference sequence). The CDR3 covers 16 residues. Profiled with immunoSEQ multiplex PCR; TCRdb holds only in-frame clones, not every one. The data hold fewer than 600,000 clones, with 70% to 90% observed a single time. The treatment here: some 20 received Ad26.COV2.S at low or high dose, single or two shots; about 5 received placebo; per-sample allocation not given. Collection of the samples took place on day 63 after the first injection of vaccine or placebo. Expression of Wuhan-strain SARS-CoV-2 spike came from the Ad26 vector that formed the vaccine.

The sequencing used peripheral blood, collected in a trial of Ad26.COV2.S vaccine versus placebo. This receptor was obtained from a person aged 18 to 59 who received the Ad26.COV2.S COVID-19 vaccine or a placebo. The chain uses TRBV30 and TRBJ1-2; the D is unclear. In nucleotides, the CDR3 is TGTGCCTGGAGTTTTGGCGGATTGCCAATCTTCTATGGCTACACCTTC. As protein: CAWSFGGLPIFYGYTF.